These 23 T cell receptor beta chains came from one sample sequenced in a study of blood T cell repertoires in COVID-19 (dated by TCRdb to about 2020). Library method: the immunoSEQ multiplex PCR assay. The immuneACCESS repertoire file appears here via TCRdb, limited to in-frame rearrangements. These files lack a portion of the clones; in checked studies, under half of the deficit traces to unresolved V genes, and the cause of the others is not known. In this sample the table shows more than 150,000 clones, roughly 84% of which occur a single time. 5.5% to 7% of the sample rests with the top ten. Sequenced material: peripheral blood. All receptors derive from a man over 45 with active or convalescent COVID-19.

This clone showed up just once. This chain uses TRBV18 with TRBJ2-1; tentative D call: TRBD2 (6 bases). Germline lookup yields CDR1 KGHSH and CDR2 LQKENI. V lost 3 bases and J 5 bases, leaving 8 bases between the germline ends. The CDR3 length is 13 residues. CDR3: CASSPGLNNEQFF. Here the CDR3 DNA reads TGTGCCAGCTCACCGGGACTGAACAATGAGCAGTTCTTC.

This chain connects TRBV27 to TRBJ2-1; D is ambiguous. Germline V gives CDR1 MNHEY, CDR2 SMNVEV (reference sequence). This CDR3 is 12 amino acids long. V dropped 8 bases and J dropped 5 bases, with 10 bases sitting between them. As DNA, the CDR3 is TGTGCCAGCTCAAGTTACAACAATGAGCAGTTCTTC. Residues: CASSSYNNEQFF.

V and J are TRBV5-4 and TRBJ1-6, with a possible D match to TRBD1 (6 bases). V lost 4 bases and J 9 bases, leaving 17 bases between the germline ends. From germline, CDR1 is SGHNT and CDR2 YYREEE (reference sequence). The CDR3 has 15 amino acids. The CDR3 DNA is TGTGCCAGCAGCCCCCGAGGGGGAATAGCTTCACCCCTCCACTTT. This sequence encodes CASSPRGGIASPLHF.

V usage is TRBV2 and J usage is TRBJ2-3; 9 bases are a match to TRBD2. This CDR3 has 18 amino acids. Germline assignment: CDR1 SNHLY and CDR2 FYNNEI. V dropped 7 bases and J dropped 2; count of bases not matched to a gene: 16. CDR3 nucleotides: TGTGCCAGCACCCTACCCCAACTTGCGGGAGGGTACACAGATACGCAGTATTTT. This sequence encodes CASTLPQLAGGYTDTQYF. The full variable domain, completed using reference TRBV2 and TRBJ2-3, is EPEVTQTPSHQVTQMGQEVILRCVPISNHLYFYWYRQILGQKVEFLVSFYNNEISEKSEIFDDQFSVERPDGSNFTLKIRSTKLEDSAMYFCASTLPQLAGGYTDTQYFGPGTRLTVL.

This clone was detected only a few times. The chain recombines TRBV5-1 with TRBJ2-3; D may be TRBD1 (6 bases). V gave up 1 base and J gave up 8 bases, with 20 bases separating them. From germline, CDR1 is SGHRS and CDR2 YFSETQ. This CDR3 is 16 amino acids long. The CDR3 DNA is TGCGCCAGCAGCTTGACCATGACAGGAATTCCTGGTACGCAGTATTTT. Amino acid sequence: CASSLTMTGIPGTQYF.

The chain links TRBV5-4 to TRBJ2-5; the match to TRBD1 covers 9 bases. J was trimmed by 4 bases and V by 4 bases; bases with no gene match: 5. The CDR3 runs to 14 residues. Germline V gene sequence: CDR1 SGHNT, CDR2 YYREEE (reference sequence). CDR3 sequence (DNA): TGTGCCAGCAGCGGGGACAGGGTTTCAGAGACCCAGTACTTC. Amino acid sequence: CASSGDRVSETQYF.

V usage is TRBV27 and J usage is TRBJ1-6; D is perhaps TRBD1 (5 bases). From germline, CDR1 is MNHEY and CDR2 SMNVEV (reference sequence). This CDR3 comprises 19 residues. Trimming pared 4 bases from V and 0 bases from J, leaving 19 bases between. The CDR3 loop is CASSYHGGTPSSYNSPLHF. The CDR3 DNA is TGTGCCAGCAGTTATCATGGGGGGACTCCTAGCTCCTATAATTCACCCCTCCACTTT.

The chain employs TRBV27 and TRBJ2-7, with 7 bases lining up with TRBD2. From germline, CDR1 is MNHEY and CDR2 SMNVEV (reference sequence). V shed 2 bases, J shed 3 bases, and the junction held 4 bases outside the gene matches. The CDR3 length is 14 residues. CDR3 nucleotides: TGTGCCAGCAGTTTAAGCGGGACGAGCTACGAGCAGTACTTC. It translates to CASSLSGTSYEQYF.

This clone was picked up many times. This chain uses TRBV4-3 with TRBJ2-3, with 9 bases matching TRBD1. The CDR3 sequence is 16 residues long. J was trimmed by 5 bases and V by 2 bases; bases with no gene match: 8. CDR1 and CDR2 from the germline V gene are LGHNA and YSLEER. The CDR3 protein is CASSQQGGQGGDTQYF. The CDR3 nucleotides read TGCGCCAGCAGCCAACAAGGGGGACAGGGAGGAGATACGCAGTATTTT.

V and J are TRBV9 and TRBJ2-2; TRBD1 is a possible D gene (6 bases). CDR1 is SGDLS and CDR2 is YYNGEE in the germline V gene. CDR3 size: 15 residues. Trimming left V 4 bases short and J 5 bases short, with 15 bases between. The CDR3 is CASSPHRVGTGELFF. The DNA of the CDR3 is TGTGCCAGCAGCCCGCACAGGGTCGGGACCGGGGAGCTGTTTTTT.

The sample holds a few counts of this clone. The CDR3 reads CASSPWQNTGELFF. DNA of the CDR3: TGTGCCAGCTCACCTTGGCAGAACACCGGGGAGCTGTTTTTT. The chain links TRBV18 to TRBJ2-2; D ambiguous. The germline V and J ends were trimmed by 3 bases and 1 base, with 6 bases remaining between them. The germline V gene has CDR1 KGHSH and CDR2 LQKENI. This CDR3 spans 14 amino acids.

The V gene is TRBV3-1 (or the pseudogene TRBV3-2), the J gene TRBJ2-5; TRBD1 matches 7 bases. Germline CDR1 LGHDT, CDR2 YNNKEL (reference sequence). This CDR3 has 14 residues. The trim removed 1 base at V and 9 bases at J, leaving 8 bases unmatched. CDR3 amino acids: CASSQAGPQGAQYF. The CDR3 DNA reads as TGTGCCAGCAGCCAAGCGGGGCCGCAGGGGGCCCAGTACTTC.

V gene TRBV20-1 combines with J gene TRBJ2-7, with D possibly matching TRBD2 (6 bases). Germline V CDR1 and CDR2: DFQATT, SNEGSKA (reference sequence). V shed 3 bases and J shed 1 base, with 13 bases lying between them. The CDR3 spans 14 residues. CDR3 protein: CSASGVGGSYEQYF. The CDR3 nucleotides read TGCAGTGCTAGTGGGGTCGGGGGTTCCTACGAGCAGTACTTC.

The rearrangement uses TRBV25-1 and TRBJ2-7, with 7 bases fitting TRBD2. Germline V gives CDR1 MGHDK, CDR2 SYGVNS. The CDR3 has 13 residues. Trimming cost V 6 bases and J 0 bases; bases outside gene matches: 2. The CDR3 protein is CASRRGYSYEQYF. The CDR3 bases are TGTGCCAGCAGGCGGGGGTACTCCTACGAGCAGTACTTC.

V and J are TRBV19 and TRBJ1-4; D is unclear. The CDR3 runs to 14 residues. The ends were cut back, 5 bases at V and 8 bases at J, with 15 bases in the middle. The germline CDR1 and CDR2 sequences are LNHDA and SQIVND (reference sequence). Written as DNA, the CDR3 is TGTGCCAGTAGTGCGGGAGGAGGTGGCGAAAAACTGTTTTTT. This encodes CASSAGGGGEKLFF. The whole variable domain, remainder taken from reference TRBV19 and TRBJ1-4, is DGGITQSPKYLFRKEGQNVTLSCEQNLNHDAMYWYRQDPGQGLRLIYYSQIVNDFQKGDIAEGYSVSREKKESFPLTVTSAQKNPTAFYLCASSAGGGGEKLFFGSGTQLSVL.

This clone occurred once. This chain links TRBV5-1 with TRBJ1-2; D possibly corresponds to TRBD1 (6 bases). Germline V CDR1 and CDR2: SGHRS, YFSETQ. V lost 0 bases and J lost 6, with 12 bases in between. The CDR3 has 14 residues. The CDR3 DNA reads TGCGCCAGCAGCTTGGGGCAGGGGTCAGATGGCTACACCTTC. This codes for CASSLGQGSDGYTF.

This clone was found once. The CDR3 here is CASSLDGTGGEKLFF. The DNA of the CDR3 is TGCGCCAGCAGCTTGGATGGGACAGGGGGCGAAAAACTGTTTTTT. V gene TRBV5-1 combines with J gene TRBJ1-4; TRBD1 matches at 12 bases. CDR1 and CDR2 from the germline V gene are SGHRS and YFSETQ. J lost 8 bases, V lost 0 bases, and 2 bases had no gene match. The CDR3 is made up of 15 amino acids.

This chain joins TRBV19 and TRBJ1-4, with unresolved D. The CDR3 is 15 amino acids. V lost 4 bases and J lost 3, with 12 bases in between. Germline CDR1 LNHDA, CDR2 SQIVND (reference sequence). The CDR3 coding sequence is TGTGCCAGTAGTACGAATCCCGCGGCTAATGAAAAACTGTTTTTT. Protein product: CASSTNPAANEKLFF.

This clone appeared a few times. The V call is TRBV2, the J call TRBJ1-2; D gene unclear. This CDR3 has 13 residues. The V gene's germline CDR1 is SNHLY and CDR2 FYNNEI. Trimming removed 7 bases at V and 0 bases at J, with 9 bases between. The CDR3 here is CASMWAANYGYTF. For the CDR3, the DNA is TGTGCCAGCATGTGGGCAGCTAACTATGGCTACACCTTC.

The genes are TRBV29-1 and TRBJ1-2; 8 bases fit TRBD1. Germline CDR1 and CDR2: SQVTM and ANQGSEA. The V segment lost 6 bases and the J segment 9 bases; nucleotides outside the gene matches: 12. The CDR3 consists of 13 residues. CDR3 DNA: TGCAGCGTATTTCTAGGACAGGGTATTAGCTACACCTTC. Its protein is CSVFLGQGISYTF.

The rearrangement uses TRBV7-2 and TRBJ1-2; D gene ambiguous. This CDR3 spans 15 amino acids. Trimming cost V 2 bases and J 5 bases, with 15 bases left between them. Per the germline V gene, CDR1 is SGHTA and CDR2 is FQGNSA. The CDR3 is CASSLTGPGGYGYTF. DNA for the CDR3: TGTGCCAGCAGCTTAACGGGTCCCGGAGGGTATGGCTACACCTTC.

The J gene is TRBJ2-1, the V gene TRBV7-2; 8 bases agree with TRBD2. This CDR3 is 15 amino acids long. Looked up from germline, CDR1 is SGHTA and CDR2 is FQGNSA. V lost 0 bases to trimming and J lost 7 bases; unmatched junction nucleotides: 5. CDR3 region: CASSLASGSWNEQFF. In DNA form, the CDR3 reads TGTGCCAGCAGCTTAGCCAGCGGGAGTTGGAATGAGCAGTTCTTC.

The chain recombines TRBV10-3 with TRBJ2-7; TRBD1 might be the D (5 bases). This CDR3 has 13 residues. Looked up from germline, CDR1 is ENHRY and CDR2 is SYGVKD. V lost 4 bases and J lost 5, with 12 bases in between. CDR3: CAISGRDRNEQYF. The CDR3 DNA reads as TGTGCCATCAGTGGACGAGACAGAAACGAGCAGTACTTC.